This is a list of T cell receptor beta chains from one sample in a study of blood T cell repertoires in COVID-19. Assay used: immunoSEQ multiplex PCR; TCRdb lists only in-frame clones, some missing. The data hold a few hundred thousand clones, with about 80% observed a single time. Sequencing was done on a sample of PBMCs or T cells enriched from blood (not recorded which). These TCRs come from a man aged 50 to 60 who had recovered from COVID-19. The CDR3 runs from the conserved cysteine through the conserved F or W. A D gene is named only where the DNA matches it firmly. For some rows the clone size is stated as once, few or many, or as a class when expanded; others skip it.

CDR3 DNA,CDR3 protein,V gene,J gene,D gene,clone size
TGTGCCAGCAGCGCGGGGACAGGGTGGGGGTCACACAATGAGCAGTTCTTC,CASSAGTGWGSHNEQFF,TRBV5-8,TRBJ2-1,TRBD1,.
TGTGCCAGCAGTGAAATAAGGGGGTCCGGGGAGCTGTTTTTT,CASSEIRGSGELFF,TRBV2,TRBJ2-2,.,.
TGTGCCAGCAGCTCAAGCGTCTCCTACGAGCAGTACTTC,CASSSSVSYEQYF,TRBV5-4,TRBJ2-7,.,.
TGCGCCAGCAGCCATTATAGCGGGGGGGACACCGGGGAGCTGTTTTTT,CASSHYSGGDTGELFF,TRBV4-1,TRBJ2-2,TRBD2,.
TGTGCCAGCAGAATGGGACAGGGGGTGTTGTACGAGCAGTACTTC,CASRMGQGVLYEQYF,TRBV6-6,TRBJ2-7,TRBD1,.
TGTGCTAGTGGCCCGGGACAGGGAAATCAGCCCCAGCATTTT,CASGPGQGNQPQHF,TRBV12-5,TRBJ1-5,TRBD1,.
TGTGCCAGCAGCCCCAGAGGGCGTACGTTGAACCCCTCGAGGGAGCAGTACTTC,CASSPRGRTLNPSREQYF,TRBV7-6,TRBJ2-7,.,.
TGTGCCACCAGCAGAGATAACCGGGGGGCCCAGTACTTC,CATSRDNRGAQYF,TRBV15,TRBJ2-5,TRBD2,.
TGTGCCAGCTCTCCAGGACAGGGGAGATATGGCTACACCTTC,CASSPGQGRYGYTF,TRBV18,TRBJ1-2,TRBD1,.
TGTGCCAGCACCGCTGAGGACAGGACCTACGAGCAGTACTTC,CASTAEDRTYEQYF,TRBV6-5,TRBJ2-7,TRBD1,.
TGCGCCAGCAGCTTAAGGACAGGGGGTAATGAGCAGTTCTTC,CASSLRTGGNEQFF,TRBV5-1,TRBJ2-1,TRBD1,.
TGTGCCACCAGTGATTCGGGGGGGACCCCGGCAGAGACCCAGTACTTC,CATSDSGGTPAETQYF,TRBV24-1,TRBJ2-5,TRBD2,.
TGCAGCGTTGGGGGAAGGGGGCTTTACGAGCAGTACTTC,CSVGGRGLYEQYF,TRBV29-1,TRBJ2-7,TRBD1,.
TGTGCCAGCAGTGAGGACAGCCAAGACTATCAGCCCCAGCATTTT,CASSEDSQDYQPQHF,TRBV2,TRBJ1-5,.,few
TGTGCCAGCGGGCTGGGGACCCAGTACTTC,CASGLGTQYF,TRBV12-3/TRBV12-4,TRBJ2-5,.,.
TGTGCCAGCTCAGAATTTAGTGTAGGCACAGATACGCAGTATTTT,CASSEFSVGTDTQYF,TRBV18,TRBJ2-3,.,.
TGTGCCAGCAGCGTCGGAGACAATGAGCAGTTCTTC,CASSVGDNEQFF,TRBV9,TRBJ2-1,.,.
TGTGCCAGGGGGAGGGGGGGCACTCCTAGCACAGATACGCAGTATTTT,CARGRGGTPSTDTQYF,TRBV30,TRBJ2-3,.,.
TGTGCCAGCAGCTTGAGTGCGCTCGACAGAAATTCACCCCTCCACTTT,CASSLSALDRNSPLHF,TRBV5-6,TRBJ1-6,.,.
TGTGCCAGCAGTTACGGGAGAGGCAATGAGCAGTTCTTC,CASSYGRGNEQFF,TRBV6-5,TRBJ2-1,.,.
TGTGCCAGCAGCTTAGAGATTAGCGGGAGTTTGTACAATGAGCAGTTCTTC,CASSLEISGSLYNEQFF,TRBV11-2,TRBJ2-1,TRBD2,.
TGTGCCAGCAGTCTTCAGGCCGGGGCCTACGAGCAGTACTTC,CASSLQAGAYEQYF,TRBV7-2,TRBJ2-7,.,.
TGTGCCAGCAGGGGTAGCGGCACAGGACCGTGGGAGCAGTACTTC,CASRGSGTGPWEQYF,TRBV2,TRBJ2-7,.,.
TGTGCCAGTAGTCCAAACTGGGCCGCGAACACTGAAGCTTTCTTT,CASSPNWAANTEAFF,TRBV19,TRBJ1-1,.,.
TGTGCCAGCAGAAGAGACAGGGGAGGGAACACTGAAGCTTTCTTT,CASRRDRGGNTEAFF,TRBV5-6,TRBJ1-1,TRBD1,few
TGCGCCAGCAGCATCGGACAGGGGTGGCACGAGCAGTACTTC,CASSIGQGWHEQYF,TRBV5-1,TRBJ2-7,TRBD1,.
TGTGCCAGTAGTATCCTCCAGGGCGACTATGGCTACACCTTC,CASSILQGDYGYTF,TRBV19,TRBJ1-2,.,.
TGTGCCAGCAGTGATGATTTGGCGGGCCCCCCAGAGTGGGAGCAGTACTTC,CASSDDLAGPPEWEQYF,TRBV2,TRBJ2-7,.,.
TGTGCCACCACCCCGCGAGGAGAAAACACAGATACGCAGTATTTT,CATTPRGENTDTQYF,TRBV10-3,TRBJ2-3,.,.
TGTGCCAGCAGCCAAGCGGTAGACAGGGGGTATTCACCCCTCCACTTT,CASSQAVDRGYSPLHF,TRBV4-2,TRBJ1-6,TRBD1,.
TGTGCCAGCAGCTTAAGCGGGGGGGCGAGCAATGAGCAGTTCTTC,CASSLSGGASNEQFF,TRBV7-3,TRBJ2-1,TRBD2,.
TGTGCCAGCAGCTTAGGTCATAGGGGGCTCGTTCAGCCCCAGCATTTT,CASSLGHRGLVQPQHF,TRBV7-2,TRBJ1-5,TRBD1,few
TGTGCCTGGAGTGTACGGAGGGGTGGTGAAAAACTGTTTTTT,CAWSVRRGGEKLFF,TRBV30,TRBJ1-4,.,.
TGTGCCAGCAGACAAGGGACTACTAAGGGCAATGAGCAGTTCTTC,CASRQGTTKGNEQFF,TRBV5-4,TRBJ2-1,TRBD2,.
TGCGCCAGCAGCTCCAACGGGGGGGGCAATCAGCCCCAGCATTTT,CASSSNGGGNQPQHF,TRBV5-1,TRBJ1-5,.,few
TGTGCCAGCAGCTTAGGACAGGCCGGCGGGGAGCTGTTTTTT,CASSLGQAGGELFF,TRBV7-8,TRBJ2-2,.,.
TGTGCCAGCAGCTTCTGGGGAAAAGCGGACACCGGGGAGCTGTTTTTT,CASSFWGKADTGELFF,TRBV11-2,TRBJ2-2,.,.
TGTGCCAGCAGGCAAACGGGTTTCAACACTGAAGCTTTCTTT,CASRQTGFNTEAFF,TRBV11-1,TRBJ1-1,.,.
TGTGCCAGCATTAATTCCCGGCCGGGTCCGGGGACTGAAGCTTTCTTT,CASINSRPGPGTEAFF,TRBV28,TRBJ1-1,.,few
TGTGCCAGCAGTTACATCCGTAGGGGGCGCGTACAATACGAGCAGTACTTC,CASSYIRRGRVQYEQYF,TRBV27,TRBJ2-7,TRBD1,once
TGTGCCAGCAGCCGCAGAGGGGGTGGAGATGAGCAGTTCTTC,CASSRRGGGDEQFF,TRBV7-9,TRBJ2-1,.,.
TGCGCCAGCAGCCAAGGGGCTGCAACGGACTACGAGCAGTACTTC,CASSQGAATDYEQYF,TRBV4-1,TRBJ2-7,.,.
TGTGCCAGCAGCTTGGCCCAGGGCACCGGGGAGCTGTTTTTT,CASSLAQGTGELFF,TRBV5-4,TRBJ2-2,.,.
TGTGCCAGCAGCTTGGGGCAGAACACTGAAGCTTTCTTT,CASSLGQNTEAFF,TRBV7-9,TRBJ1-1,.,.
TGTGCCAGCAGCTTACGGAGGGATCAAGAGACCCAGTACTTC,CASSLRRDQETQYF,TRBV7-9,TRBJ2-5,.,.
TGTGCCAGCAGCCTCCGGGACAGGGGCTTCGATGGCTACACCTTC,CASSLRDRGFDGYTF,TRBV7-9,TRBJ1-2,TRBD1,few